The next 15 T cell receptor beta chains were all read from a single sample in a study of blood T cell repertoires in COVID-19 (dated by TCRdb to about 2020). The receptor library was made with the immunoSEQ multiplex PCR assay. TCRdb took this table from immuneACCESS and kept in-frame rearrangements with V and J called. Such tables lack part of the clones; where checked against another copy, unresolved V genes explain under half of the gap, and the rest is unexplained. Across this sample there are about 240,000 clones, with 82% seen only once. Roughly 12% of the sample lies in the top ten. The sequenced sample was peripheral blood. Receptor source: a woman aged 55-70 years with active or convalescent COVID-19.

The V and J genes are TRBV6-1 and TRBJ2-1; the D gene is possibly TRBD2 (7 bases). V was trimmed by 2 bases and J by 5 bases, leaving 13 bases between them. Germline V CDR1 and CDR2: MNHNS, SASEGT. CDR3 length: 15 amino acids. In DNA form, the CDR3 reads TGTGCCAGCAGTGAAAGGGGGGGAGTTAACAATGAGCAGTTCTTC. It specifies CASSERGGVNNEQFF.

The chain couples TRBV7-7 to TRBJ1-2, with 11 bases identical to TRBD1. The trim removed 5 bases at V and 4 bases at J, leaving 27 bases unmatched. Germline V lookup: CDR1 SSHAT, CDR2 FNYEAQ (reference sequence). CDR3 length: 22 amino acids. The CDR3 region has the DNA TGTGCCAGCAGCCCTCTCATCATTCCTTGGACAGGGGGCGCGGCCGACCTCTATGGCTACACCTTC. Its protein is CASSPLIIPWTGGAADLYGYTF.

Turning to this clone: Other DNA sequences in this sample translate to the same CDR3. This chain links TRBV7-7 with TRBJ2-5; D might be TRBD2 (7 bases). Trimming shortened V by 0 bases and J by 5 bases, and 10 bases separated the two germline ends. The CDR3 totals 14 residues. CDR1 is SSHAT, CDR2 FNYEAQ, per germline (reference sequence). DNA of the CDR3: TGTGCCAGCAGCTTAGCGGGGGGGCCGGAGACCCAGTACTTC. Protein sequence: CASSLAGGPETQYF.

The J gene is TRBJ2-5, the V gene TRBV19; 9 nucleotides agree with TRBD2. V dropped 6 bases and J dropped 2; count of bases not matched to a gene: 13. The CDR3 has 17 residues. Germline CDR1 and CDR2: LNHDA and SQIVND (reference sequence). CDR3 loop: CASSNIGGLAGQETQYF. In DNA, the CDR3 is TGTGCCAGTAGCAATATCGGGGGACTAGCCGGTCAAGAGACCCAGTACTTC. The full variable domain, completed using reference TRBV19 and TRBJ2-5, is DGGITQSPKYLFRKEGQNVTLSCEQNLNHDAMYWYRQDPGQGLRLIYYSQIVNDFQKGDIAEGYSVSREKKESFPLTVTSAQKNPTAFYLCASSNIGGLAGQETQYFGPGTRLLVL.

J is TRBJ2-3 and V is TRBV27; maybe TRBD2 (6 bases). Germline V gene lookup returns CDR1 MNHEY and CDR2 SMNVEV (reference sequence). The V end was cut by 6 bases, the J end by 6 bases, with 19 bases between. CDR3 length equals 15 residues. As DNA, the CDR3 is TGTGCCAGCAGGGACTATTGGGCTAGCTCGGATACGCAGTATTTT. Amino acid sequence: CASRDYWASSDTQYF.

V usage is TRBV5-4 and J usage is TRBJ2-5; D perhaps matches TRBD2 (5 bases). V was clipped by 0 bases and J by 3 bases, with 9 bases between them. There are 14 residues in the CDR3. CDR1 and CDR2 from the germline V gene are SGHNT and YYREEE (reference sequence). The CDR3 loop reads CASSLEGVEETQYF. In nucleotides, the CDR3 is TGTGCCAGCAGCTTGGAGGGAGTAGAAGAGACCCAGTACTTC.

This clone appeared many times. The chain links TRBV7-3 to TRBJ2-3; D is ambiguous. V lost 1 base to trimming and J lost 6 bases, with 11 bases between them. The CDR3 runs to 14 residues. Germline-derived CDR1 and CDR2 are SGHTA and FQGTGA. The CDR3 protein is CASSLKAGRDTQYF. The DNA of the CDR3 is TGTGCCAGCAGCTTAAAGGCAGGAAGGGATACGCAGTATTTT.

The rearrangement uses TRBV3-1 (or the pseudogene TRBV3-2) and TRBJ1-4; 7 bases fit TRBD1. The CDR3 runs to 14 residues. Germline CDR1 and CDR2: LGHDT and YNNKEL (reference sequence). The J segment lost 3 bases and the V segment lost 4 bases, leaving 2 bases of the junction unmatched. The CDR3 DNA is TGTGCCAGCAGCCTGGGACAGCCTAATGAAAAACTGTTTTTT. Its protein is CASSLGQPNEKLFF.

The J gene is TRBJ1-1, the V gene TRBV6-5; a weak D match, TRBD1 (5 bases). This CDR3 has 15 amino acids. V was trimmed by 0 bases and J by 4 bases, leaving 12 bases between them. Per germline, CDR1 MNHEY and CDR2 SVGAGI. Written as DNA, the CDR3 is TGTGCCAGCAGTTACTCGGGGGGTCGGGGCACTGAAGCTTTCTTT. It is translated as CASSYSGGRGTEAFF.

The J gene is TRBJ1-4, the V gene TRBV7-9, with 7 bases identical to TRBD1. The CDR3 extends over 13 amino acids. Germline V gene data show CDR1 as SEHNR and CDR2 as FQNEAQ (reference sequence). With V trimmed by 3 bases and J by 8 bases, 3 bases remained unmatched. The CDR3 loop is CASSFGTVEKLFF. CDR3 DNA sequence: TGTGCCAGCAGCTTCGGGACAGTCGAAAAACTGTTTTTT.

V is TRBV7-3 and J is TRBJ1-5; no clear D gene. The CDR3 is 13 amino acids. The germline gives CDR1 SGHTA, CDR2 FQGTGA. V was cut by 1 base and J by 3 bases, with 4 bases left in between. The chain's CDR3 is CASSLNFNQPQHF. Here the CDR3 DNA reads TGTGCCAGCAGCTTAAACTTCAATCAGCCCCAGCATTTT. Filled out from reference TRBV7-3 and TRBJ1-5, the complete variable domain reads GAGVSQTPSNKVTEKGKYVELRCDPISGHTALYWYRQSLGQGPEFLIYFQGTGAADDSGLPNDRFFAVRPEGSVSTLKIQRTERGDSAVYLCASSLNFNQPQHFGDGTRLSIL.

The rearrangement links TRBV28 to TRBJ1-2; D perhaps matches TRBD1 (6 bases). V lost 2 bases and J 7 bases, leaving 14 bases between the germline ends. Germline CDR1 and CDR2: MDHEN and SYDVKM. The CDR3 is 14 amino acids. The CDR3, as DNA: TGTGCCAGCAGTTTACAAGGGGGGGGATCTGGCTACACCTTC. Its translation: CASSLQGGGSGYTF.

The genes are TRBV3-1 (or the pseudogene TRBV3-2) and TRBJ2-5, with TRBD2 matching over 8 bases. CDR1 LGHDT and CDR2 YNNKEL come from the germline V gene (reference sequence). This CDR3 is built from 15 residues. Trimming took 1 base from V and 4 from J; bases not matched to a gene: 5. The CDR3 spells CASSQAAGGGETQYF. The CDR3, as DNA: TGTGCCAGCAGCCAAGCTGCGGGGGGTGGAGAGACCCAGTACTTC.

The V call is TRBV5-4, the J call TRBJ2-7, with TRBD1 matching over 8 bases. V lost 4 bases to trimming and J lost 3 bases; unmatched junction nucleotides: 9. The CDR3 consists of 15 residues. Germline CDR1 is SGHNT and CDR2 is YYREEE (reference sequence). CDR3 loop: CASSPQPGTGYEQYF. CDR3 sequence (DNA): TGTGCCAGCAGCCCCCAACCCGGGACAGGCTACGAGCAGTACTTC.

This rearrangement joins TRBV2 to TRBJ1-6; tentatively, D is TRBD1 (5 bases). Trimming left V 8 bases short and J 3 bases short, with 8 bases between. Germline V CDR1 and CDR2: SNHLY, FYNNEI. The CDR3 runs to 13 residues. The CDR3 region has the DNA TGTGCCAGCGTCGACAGCTATAATTCACCCCTCCACTTT. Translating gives CASVDSYNSPLHF. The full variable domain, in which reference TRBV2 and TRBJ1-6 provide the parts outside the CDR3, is EPEVTQTPSHQVTQMGQEVILRCVPISNHLYFYWYRQILGQKVEFLVSFYNNEISEKSEIFDDQFSVERPDGSNFTLKIRSTKLEDSAMYFCASVDSYNSPLHFGNGTRLTVT.